Listed below are T cell receptor beta chains from one sample, sequenced in a study of T cells after posttransplantation cyclophosphamide. The assay was immunoSEQ multiplex PCR, and TCRdb's table has in-frame clones only and misses some. There are 20,000 to 25,000 clones in the sample, none observed a single time. The specimen was PBMCs. These receptors all come from a woman between 50 and 59 years old in good health, CMV-negative, and a related stem cell transplant donor. CDR3s include the opening cysteine and the closing phenylalanine or tryptophan. D genes are given only for firm matches. Size values are once, few and many counts, or a class for expanded clones, and some rows have none.

V: TRBV28
length: 14
D: -
size: many
J: TRBJ1-4
CDR3: CASTVRQGNEKLFF
DNA: TGTGCCAGCACCGTCAGACAAGGCAATGAAAAACTGTTTTTT

V: TRBV29-1
length: 14
D: TRBD1
size: many
J: TRBJ1-2
CDR3: CSAGIKGATNGYTF
DNA: TGCAGCGCTGGGATTAAGGGGGCGACGAATGGCTACACCTTC

V: TRBV7-3
length: 12
D: -
size: many
J: TRBJ2-1
CDR3: CASSLNENEQFF
DNA: TGTGCCAGCAGCTTAAACGAGAATGAGCAGTTCTTC

V: TRBV27
length: 15
D: TRBD1
size: many
J: TRBJ2-2
CDR3: CASSWQQGGTGELFF
DNA: TGTGCCAGCAGTTGGCAACAGGGGGGCACCGGGGAGCTGTTTTTT

V: TRBV9
length: 15
D: -
size: many
J: TRBJ2-3
CDR3: CASSPPRVSTDTQYF
DNA: TGTGCCAGCAGCCCCCCTAGAGTTAGCACAGATACGCAGTATTTT

V: TRBV6-7
length: 15
D: TRBD1
size: many
J: TRBJ1-5
CDR3: CASTPGQGRNQPQHF
DNA: TGTGCCAGCACCCCCGGACAGGGACGCAATCAGCCCCAGCATTTT

V: TRBV6-5
length: 14
D: TRBD1
size: many
J: TRBJ2-5
CDR3: CASSYAGGRETQYF
DNA: TGTGCCAGCAGTTACGCAGGGGGAAGGGAGACCCAGTACTTC

V: TRBV2
length: 16
D: TRBD2
size: many
J: TRBJ2-1
CDR3: CASSLSGDRIYNEQFF
DNA: TGTGCCAGCAGCCTTAGCGGGGACCGAATTTACAATGAGCAGTTCTTC

V: TRBV6-1
length: 14
D: -
size: many
J: TRBJ1-3
CDR3: CGSRAVLSGNTIYF
DNA: TGTGGTAGCAGGGCAGTTCTCTCTGGAAACACCATATATTTT

V: TRBV5-1
length: 17
D: TRBD1
size: many
J: TRBJ1-2
CDR3: CASSWTPGQGIDYGYTF
DNA: TGCGCCAGCAGCTGGACGCCGGGACAGGGTATCGACTATGGCTACACCTTC

V: TRBV29-1
length: 13
D: TRBD2
size: many
J: TRBJ2-1
CDR3: CSVWGLAGDEQFF
DNA: TGCAGCGTTTGGGGTCTAGCGGGAGATGAGCAGTTCTTC

V: TRBV15
length: 15
D: TRBD1
size: many
J: TRBJ2-3
CDR3: CATIPGQGARDTQYF
DNA: TGTGCCACCATCCCGGGACAGGGGGCGAGAGATACGCAGTATTTT

V: TRBV27
length: 13
D: -
size: many
J: TRBJ1-2
CDR3: CASSLRRHYGYTF
DNA: TGTGCCAGCAGTTTGAGGAGGCACTATGGCTACACCTTC

V: TRBV10-3
length: 20
D: -
size: many
J: TRBJ1-2
CDR3: CAISESTRGFTGRGNYGYTF
DNA: TGTGCCATCAGTGAGTCGACTCGGGGATTCACGGGCAGGGGAAACTATGGCTACACCTTC

V: TRBV5-1
length: 15
D: TRBD1
size: many
J: TRBJ1-2
CDR3: CASSLGTGGKSGYTF
DNA: TGCGCCAGCAGCTTGGGGACAGGGGGCAAGTCTGGCTACACCTTC

V: TRBV15
length: 16
D: TRBD1
size: many
J: TRBJ2-5
CDR3: CATTGMGKGAAETQYF
DNA: TGTGCCACCACAGGGATGGGTAAGGGGGCGGCGGAGACCCAGTACTTC

V: TRBV29-1
length: 12
D: -
size: many
J: TRBJ2-2
CDR3: CSVQRVTGELFF
DNA: TGCAGCGTTCAACGGGTTACCGGGGAGCTGTTTTTT

V: TRBV7-3
length: 15
D: TRBD2
size: many
J: TRBJ2-1
CDR3: CASSLAGGTHNEQFF
DNA: TGTGCCAGCAGCTTAGCGGGGGGGACACACAATGAGCAGTTCTTC

V: TRBV6-5
length: 16
D: -
size: many
J: TRBJ1-6
CDR3: CASSYGQSSYNSPLHF
DNA: TGTGCCAGCAGTTACGGACAGAGCTCCTATAATTCACCCCTCCACTTT

V: TRBV6-5
length: 14
D: TRBD1
size: many
J: TRBJ2-1
CDR3: CASSYRDRANEQFF
DNA: TGTGCCAGCAGTTACAGGGACAGGGCGAATGAGCAGTTCTTC

V: TRBV5-8
length: 15
D: TRBD2
size: many
J: TRBJ2-7
CDR3: CASSSGTSGYYEQYF
DNA: TGTGCCAGCAGCTCCGGGACTAGCGGATACTACGAGCAGTACTTC

V: TRBV5-3
length: 17
D: TRBD1
size: many
J: TRBJ2-7
CDR3: CARSPGDSGQVENEQYF
DNA: TGTGCCAGAAGCCCTGGTGATTCGGGACAGGTCGAAAACGAGCAGTACTTC

V: TRBV6-4
length: 15
D: TRBD1
size: many
J: TRBJ1-1
CDR3: CASSEQGIGNTEAFF
DNA: TGTGCCAGCAGCGAACAGGGGATTGGGAACACTGAAGCTTTCTTT

V: TRBV7-7
length: 13
D: -
size: many
J: TRBJ2-2
CDR3: CASSLAAEGELFF
DNA: TGTGCCAGCAGCTTAGCGGCGGAGGGGGAGCTGTTTTTT

V: TRBV4-3
length: 16
D: TRBD2
size: many
J: TRBJ2-1
CDR3: CASSQERTSGYNEQFF
DNA: TGCGCCAGCAGCCAAGAGCGGACTAGCGGCTACAATGAGCAGTTCTTC

V: TRBV4-2
length: 15
D: TRBD2
size: many
J: TRBJ2-7
CDR3: CASSQETSGGYEQYF
DNA: TGTGCCAGCAGCCAAGAAACTAGCGGGGGGTACGAGCAGTACTTC

V: TRBV6-5
length: 15
D: TRBD1
size: many
J: TRBJ2-3
CDR3: CASSKGQGGTDTQYF
DNA: TGTGCCAGCAGCAAGGGACAGGGTGGAACAGATACGCAGTATTTT

V: TRBV13
length: 17
D: TRBD2
size: many
J: TRBJ2-7
CDR3: CASSRGGSGGPSYEQYF
DNA: TGTGCCAGCAGCCGGGGCGGGAGCGGGGGGCCCTCCTACGAGCAGTACTTC

V: TRBV4-2
length: 16
D: TRBD2
size: many
J: TRBJ2-3
CDR3: CASSQVGGADTDTQYF
DNA: TGTGCCAGCAGCCAAGTCGGGGGGGCCGACACAGATACGCAGTATTTT

V: TRBV27
length: 21
D: TRBD2
size: many
J: TRBJ2-7
CDR3: CASSSLQGATSGRALWNEQYF
DNA: TGTGCCAGCAGTTCGTTACAGGGGGCAACTAGCGGGAGGGCCCTTTGGAACGAGCAGTACTTC

V: TRBV7-3
length: 16
D: TRBD1
size: many
J: TRBJ2-3
CDR3: CASSPKTGGRGDTQYF
DNA: TGTGCCAGCAGCCCAAAGACAGGGGGCAGGGGGGATACGCAGTATTTT

V: TRBV4-2
length: 12
D: -
size: many
J: TRBJ2-1
CDR3: CASSQDTGNQFF
DNA: TGTGCCAGCAGCCAAGATACGGGTAATCAGTTCTTC

V: TRBV6-6
length: 16
D: -
size: -
J: TRBJ2-2
CDR3: CASSYRGQPKHRGAVF
DNA: TGTGCCAGCAGTTACCGCGGACAGCCCAAACACCGGGGAGCTGTTTTT

V: TRBV6-1
length: 15
D: TRBD1
size: many
J: TRBJ2-1
CDR3: CASSRDSGSYNEQFF
DNA: TGTGCCAGCAGCCGGGACAGCGGATCCTACAATGAGCAGTTCTTC

V: TRBV2
length: 12
D: -
size: many
J: TRBJ2-7
CDR3: CASSYNYYEQYF
DNA: TGTGCCAGCAGTTATAACTACTACGAGCAGTACTTC

V: TRBV25-1
length: 15
D: TRBD1
size: many
J: TRBJ1-3
CDR3: CASSPTTGAGNTIYF
DNA: TGTGCCAGCAGCCCAACTACAGGGGCTGGAAACACCATATATTTT

V: TRBV11-2
length: 15
D: -
size: many
J: TRBJ1-4
CDR3: CASSLDSRRGEKLFF
DNA: TGTGCCAGCAGCTTAGATTCAAGGAGGGGAGAAAAACTGTTTTTT

V: TRBV9
length: 14
D: -
size: few
J: TRBJ2-7
CDR3: CASSVGGSSYEQYF
DNA: TGTGCCAGCAGCGTCGGGGGAAGCTCCTACGAGCAGTACTTC

V: TRBV9
length: 14
D: -
size: many
J: TRBJ2-3
CDR3: CASSVVTGADTQYF
DNA: TGTGCCAGCAGCGTAGTTACGGGAGCGGATACGCAGTATTTT

V: TRBV27
length: 19
D: TRBD1
size: many
J: TRBJ2-1
CDR3: CASSLLGTGGVLVYNEQFF
DNA: TGTGCCAGCAGTTTATTAGGGACAGGGGGCGTTCTGGTCTACAATGAGCAGTTCTTC

V: TRBV30
length: 15
D: TRBD1
size: many
J: TRBJ1-3
CDR3: CAWPRQGYAGNTIYF
DNA: TGTGCCTGGCCTCGACAGGGTTACGCTGGAAACACCATATATTTT

V: TRBV5-1
length: 13
D: -
size: many
J: TRBJ1-4
CDR3: CASSTVGGEKLFF
DNA: TGCGCCAGCAGTACGGTGGGGGGTGAAAAACTGTTTTTT

V: TRBV4-3
length: 16
D: TRBD1
size: many
J: TRBJ1-1
CDR3: CASSQTIGQGNTEAFF
DNA: TGCGCCAGCAGTCAGACTATTGGACAGGGTAACACTGAAGCTTTCTTT

V: TRBV7-8
length: 16
D: TRBD2
size: many
J: TRBJ2-1
CDR3: CASSLLGGGSYNEQFF
DNA: TGTGCCAGCAGCTTACTGGGCGGGGGCTCCTACAATGAGCAGTTCTTC

V: TRBV28
length: 18
D: TRBD1
size: many
J: TRBJ1-3
CDR3: CASSPQTGSFSSGNTIYF
DNA: TGTGCCAGCAGTCCCCAGACAGGGTCCTTTTCCTCTGGAAACACCATATATTTT

V: TRBV5-4
length: 16
D: TRBD2
size: many
J: TRBJ2-3
CDR3: CASSVYAGTSFDTQYF
DNA: TGTGCCAGCAGCGTCTATGCCGGGACTAGCTTCGATACGCAGTATTTT

V: TRBV15
length: 18
D: TRBD2
size: many
J: TRBJ2-2
CDR3: CATSSAVLAGIRPGELFF
DNA: TGTGCCACCAGCAGCGCGGTACTAGCGGGAATCCGACCCGGGGAGCTGTTTTTT

V: TRBV7-8
length: 17
D: -
size: many
J: TRBJ1-2
CDR3: CASSLGYRERGRDGYTF
DNA: TGTGCCAGCAGCTTAGGGTACAGGGAAAGGGGAAGGGATGGCTACACCTTC

V: TRBV10-1
length: 15
D: TRBD1
size: many
J: TRBJ2-5
CDR3: CASSESGRGQETQYF
DNA: TGCGCCAGCAGTGAGTCGGGCAGGGGGCAAGAGACCCAGTACTTC

V: TRBV30
length: 15
D: TRBD1
size: many
J: TRBJ1-5
CDR3: CAWTDSGGRGQPQHF
DNA: TGTGCCTGGACCGACTCAGGGGGCAGGGGTCAGCCCCAGCATTTT

V: TRBV5-1
length: 14
D: -
size: many
J: TRBJ2-1
CDR3: CASSLSGTYNEQFF
DNA: TGCGCCAGCAGCTTAAGCGGAACCTACAATGAGCAGTTCTTC